One sample yielded the 14 T cell receptor beta chains listed below, sequenced in a study. Treg sorting used a CD4+CD25+CD127-/low gate. TCRdb re-derived calls from the 5' RACE reads in MiXCR, one entry per CDR3 protein. Here the sample spans some 7,000 distinct CDR3 sequences, 73% being singletons. Source material: tumor-infiltrating Tregs sorted from the breast tumor. The receptors were gathered from a female donor with breast cancer.

There are a few counts of this clonotype. V gene TRBV5-1 combines with J gene TRBJ1-1; TRBD1 is a possible D gene (5 bases). Germline V gives CDR1 SGHRS, CDR2 YFSETQ. The CDR3 has 17 residues. V shed 4 bases and J shed 0 bases, with 19 bases lying between them. The CDR3, as DNA: TGCGCCAGCAGCCCCGGGGGAGGGAATTATATGAACACTGAAGCTTTCTTT. Protein product: CASSPGGGNYMNTEAFF. Full variable domain (missing parts from reference TRBV5-1 and TRBJ1-1): KAGVTQTPRYLIKTRGQQVTLSCSPISGHRSVSWYQQTPGQGLQFLFEYFSETQRNKGNFPGRFSGRQFSNSRSEMNVSTLELGDSALYLCASSPGGGNYMNTEAFFGQGTRLTVV.

V is TRBV5-1 and J is TRBJ2-5, with unresolved D. Germline V gene lookup returns CDR1 SGHRS and CDR2 YFSETQ. Trimming stripped 1 base from V and 1 base from J, with 2 bases between. This CDR3 is built from 12 residues. CDR3 in amino acids: CASSLTQETQYF. CDR3 DNA: TGCGCCAGCAGCTTGACCCAAGAGACCCAGTACTTC.

J is TRBJ2-4 and V is TRBV12-3 or TRBV12-4; TRBD2 aligns across 7 bases. The J call may be faulty, since TRBJ2-1 better matches the DNA end. The CDR3 runs to 13 residues. The CDR3 region is CASSLEGGNEQFF. The CDR3 region has the DNA TGTGCCAGCAGTTTGGAGGGAGGGAACGAGCAGTTCTTC.

The V call is TRBV10-2, the J call TRBJ2-1; 11 positions match TRBD1. Germline CDR1 reads WSHSY; CDR2 reads SAAADI. V trimming: 5 bases; J trimming: 5 bases; junction bases outside the gene matches: 8. This CDR3 is 16 amino acids long. CDR3 residues: CASSTLGDRGDNEQFF. The CDR3 DNA sequence: TGCGCCAGCAGTACACTGGGGGACAGGGGGGACAATGAGCAGTTCTTC.

This chain connects TRBV20-1 to TRBJ2-7; TRBD2 aligns across 8 bases. The germline V gene has CDR1 DFQATT and CDR2 SNEGSKA (reference sequence). The length of the CDR3 is 15 residues. With 5 bases clipped from V and 7 bases from J, the junction kept 16 bases outside the gene matches. The CDR3 here is CSADTPGLGLREQYF. The CDR3, as DNA: TGCAGTGCTGATACACCGGGACTAGGATTGCGGGAGCAGTACTTC.

The V and J genes are TRBV4-2 and TRBJ2-1, with TRBD2 matching over 11 bases. Germline values: CDR1 LGHNA, CDR2 YNFKEQ. V was clipped by 3 bases and J by 5 bases; unmatched bases: 6. There are 16 residues in the CDR3. The DNA of the CDR3 is TGTGCCAGCAGCCATTCCGGGACTAGCGGCAACAATGAGCAGTTCTTC. Amino acids: CASSHSGTSGNNEQFF.

The rearrangement joins TRBV5-1 to TRBJ2-7; weak D call: TRBD2 (7 bases). The CDR3 extends over 17 amino acids. V was pared by 4 bases and J by 6 bases, with 26 bases between. Germline V lookup: CDR1 SGHRS, CDR2 YFSETQ. The CDR3 loop is CASSRGTTHLGAGEQYF. CDR3 coding DNA: TGCGCCAGCAGCAGAGGGACTACGCACCTGGGGGCGGGCGAGCAGTACTTC.

This clonotype was detected only a few times. A read error may produce the germline difference seen at one junction end. The chain is built from TRBV29-1 and TRBJ2-1; D is unresolved. The CDR3 has 9 amino acids. Germline V gene sequence: CDR1 SQVTM, CDR2 ANQGSEA. The CDR3 DNA reads TGCAGTGGGTGTCCAGGCTGCGTCTTC. It is translated as CSGCPGCVF.

This clonotype is categorized as large. The chain couples TRBV7-6 to TRBJ2-7; TRBD2 is a possible D gene (6 bases). V was shortened by 0 bases and J by 0 bases, with 9 bases between the two germline ends. From germline, CDR1 is SGHVS and CDR2 FNYEAQ. CDR3 length: 15 amino acids. The CDR3 coding sequence is TGTGCCAGCAGCTTAGCCCCCGGGAGCTCCTACGAGCAGTACTTC. The encoded protein is CASSLAPGSSYEQYF.

V is TRBV6-4 and J is TRBJ2-5, with D perhaps matching TRBD2 (6 bases). V gave up 6 bases and J gave up 5 bases, with 25 bases separating them. This CDR3 spans 17 amino acids. CDR1 MRHNA and CDR2 SNTAGT come from the germline V gene. The CDR3 region is CASRFHQKTSGMETQYF. The CDR3, as DNA: TGTGCCAGCAGGTTTCATCAAAAGACTAGTGGAATGGAGACCCAGTACTTC.

Here the CDR3 reads CASKVQGRTGELFF. Written as DNA, the CDR3 is TGTGCCAGTAAGGTTCAGGGAAGGACCGGGGAGCTGTTTTTT. The V gene is TRBV6-2 or TRBV6-3, the J gene TRBJ2-2; D is possibly TRBD1 (5 bases). Germline V lookup: CDR1 MNHEY, CDR2 SVGEGT. The germline V and J ends were trimmed by 9 bases and 5 bases, with 16 bases remaining between them. The CDR3 loop spans 14 amino acids.

This clonotype was observed a single time. The chain links TRBV29-1 to TRBJ2-2; D is possibly TRBD1 (5 bases). V lost 5 bases, J lost 2 bases, and 18 bases lay in between. The CDR3 runs 16 residues. Germline CDR1 SQVTM, CDR2 ANQGSEA. DNA of the CDR3: TGCAGCGTTAGTCCAGGGAACCTTGCTAACACCGGGGAGCTGTTTTTT. Translated, it gives CSVSPGNLANTGELFF.

The V and J genes are TRBV12-3 or TRBV12-4 and TRBJ1-1, with 7 positions matching TRBD1. The J segment lost 1 base and the V segment lost 6 bases, leaving 8 bases of the junction unmatched. This CDR3 spans 15 amino acids. The DNA for the CDR3 is TGTGCCAGCAGACCCCGACAGGGACGGAACACTGAAGCTTTCTTT. Translating gives CASRPRQGRNTEAFF.

This clonotype was picked up a small number of times. The genes are TRBV4-1 and TRBJ2-1; 11 bases map to TRBD2. The V and J ends lost 3 bases and 0 bases, in that order; junction bases with no gene match: 4. Germline V gene data show CDR1 as MGHRA and CDR2 as YSYEKL. There are 17 residues in the CDR3. As DNA, the CDR3 is TGCGCCAGCAGCCACCCCGGACTAGCGGGCTCCTACAATGAGCAGTTCTTC. It codes for CASSHPGLAGSYNEQFF.